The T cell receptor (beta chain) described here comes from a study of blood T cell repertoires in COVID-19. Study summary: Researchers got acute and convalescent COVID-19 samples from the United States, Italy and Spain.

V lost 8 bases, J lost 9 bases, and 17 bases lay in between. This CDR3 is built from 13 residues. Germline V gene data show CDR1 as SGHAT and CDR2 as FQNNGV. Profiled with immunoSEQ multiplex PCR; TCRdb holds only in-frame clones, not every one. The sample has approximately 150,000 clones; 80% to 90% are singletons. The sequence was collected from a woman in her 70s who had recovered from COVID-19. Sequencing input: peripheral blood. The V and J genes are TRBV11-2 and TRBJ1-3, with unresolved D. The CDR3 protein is CASAPLRRGTIYF. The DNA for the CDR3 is TGTGCCAGCGCCCCGCTGCGGCGGGGCACCATATATTTT.